Shown below are 10 T cell receptor beta chains from a single sample sequenced in a study of T-cell reconstitution after alpha-beta-depleted transplantation in children. Unique molecular identifiers were built into the TCRbeta library. TCRdb reanalysed the PCR reads using MiXCR and keeps one entry per CDR3 protein. Of a few hundred thousand distinct CDR3 sequences in the sample, roughly 20% were seen once. This specimen consisted of PBMCs from the stem cell graft donor, obtained from the stem cell graft. These TCRs come from a human donor who donated a stem cell graft to a child with acute myeloid leukemia.

This clonotype showed up just a few times. J is TRBJ2-2 and V is TRBV29-1, with TRBD2 matching 10 bases. The trim removed 7 bases at V and 4 bases at J, leaving 3 bases unmatched. The CDR3 is 13 residues long. Germline V gene data show CDR1 as SQVTM and CDR2 as ANQGSEA. CDR3 sequence (DNA): TGCAGCGCTAGCGGGAGCGGCACCGGGGAGCTGTTTTTT. Its protein is CSASGSGTGELFF.

This clonotype showed up just a few times. V and J are TRBV28 and TRBJ2-1, with D unclear. Trimming removed 8 bases at V and 10 bases at J, with 6 bases between. This CDR3 comprises 9 residues. Germline assignment: CDR1 MDHEN and CDR2 SYDVKM. CDR3 nucleotides: TGTGCCAGCCAAGGCGAGCAGTTCTTC. This translates into CASQGEQFF.

This clonotype came up a few times. This sequence joins TRBV3-1 and TRBJ1-1; D possibly corresponds to TRBD1 (6 bases). V lost 1 base and J lost 1, with 10 bases in between. The CDR3 spans 15 residues. In germline, CDR1 is LGHDT, CDR2 YNNKEL (reference sequence). CDR3 amino acids: CASSQVPGANTEAFF. The CDR3 DNA is TGTGCCAGCAGCCAAGTCCCAGGGGCGAACACTGAAGCTTTCTTT. Complete variable domain (other parts from reference TRBV3-1 and TRBJ1-1): DTAVSQTPKYLVTQMGNDKSIKCEQNLGHDTMYWYKQDSKKFLKIMFSYNNKELIINETVPNRFSPKSPDKAHLNLHINSLELGDSAVYFCASSQVPGANTEAFFGQGTRLTVV.

The chain employs TRBV4-2 and TRBJ2-7, with 8 nucleotides matching TRBD2. This CDR3 has 15 residues. Germline CDR1 is LGHNA and CDR2 is YNFKEQ. V lost 4 bases, J lost 6 bases, and 11 bases stayed unmatched. The CDR3: CASSPMVAGSIEQYF. The CDR3 DNA is TGTGCCAGCAGCCCGATGGTAGCGGGATCGATCGAGCAGTACTTC.

This sequence joins TRBV7-3 and TRBJ2-7; 9 bases map to TRBD2. The CDR3 runs 15 residues. Germline CDR1 SGHTA, CDR2 FQGTGA. V lost 2 bases to trimming and J lost 6 bases; unmatched junction nucleotides: 8. The DNA of the CDR3 is TGTGCCAGCAGCTTAGAAGTAGCGGGAGTAGGCGAGCAGTACTTC. Translated, it gives CASSLEVAGVGEQYF.

This clonotype was detected a few times. The chain is built from TRBV7-9 and TRBJ2-1, with TRBD1 matching over 7 bases. The ends lost 6 bases at V and 5 bases at J; junction bases unmatched: 10. The germline CDR1 and CDR2 sequences are SEHNR and FQNEAQ (reference sequence). The CDR3 runs 15 residues. The CDR3 nucleotides are TGTGCCAGCAGGACCCTTGGACAGGCCGACAATGAGCAGTTCTTC. Translated, it gives CASRTLGQADNEQFF.

The chain is built from TRBV13 and TRBJ2-7, with 10 bases lining up with TRBD1. Germline V lookup: CDR1 PRHDT, CDR2 FYEKMQ (reference sequence). The CDR3 has 18 amino acids. The V segment lost 5 bases and the J segment 2 bases; nucleotides outside the gene matches: 15. CDR3 nucleotide sequence: TGTGCCAGCAGCCAAGGGACAGGGGCGATCTCCCATGCCTACGAGCAGTACTTC. The encoded protein is CASSQGTGAISHAYEQYF.

The count of this clonotype is one. The CDR3 DNA follows: TGTGCCAGCAGCACGGACAGGGCAGCTTTCTTT. Translating gives CASSTDRAAFF. The V call is TRBV11-3, the J call TRBJ1-1; 8 bases are shared with TRBD1. The germline V gene encodes CDR1 SGHNT and CDR2 YENEEA. V lost 5 bases and J lost 10; bases outside the gene matches: 3. This CDR3 is 11 amino acids long.

This clonotype was seen more than once but under ten times. The chain carries TRBV20-1 and TRBJ2-3, with TRBD2 as a possible D gene (6 bases). CDR1 is DFQATT and CDR2 is SNEGSKA in the germline V gene (reference sequence). This CDR3 has 13 residues. V shed 6 bases and J shed 2 bases, with 12 bases lying between them. CDR3 nucleotide sequence: TGCAGTGCGGGAGGAGGGGCCACAGATACGCAGTATTTT. Protein product: CSAGGGATDTQYF.

This clonotype was counted many times. The rearrangement joins TRBV15 to TRBJ2-2, with D unclear. The CDR3 extends over 12 amino acids. The V end lost 0 bases, the J end lost 7 bases, and 3 bases lay between the germline ends. The germline V gene encodes CDR1 LNHNV and CDR2 YYDKDF (reference sequence). CDR3 protein: CATSRDFGELFF. CDR3 sequence (DNA): TGTGCCACCAGCAGAGATTTCGGGGAGCTGTTTTTT.